Listed below are T cell receptor beta chains from one sample, sequenced in a study of cytomegalovirus exposure and HLA in healthy donors. The data were produced by immunoSEQ multiplex PCR, yet TCRdb's version contains in-frame clones alone and is incomplete. The specimen's table records approximately 110,000 clones. The specimen sequenced was PBMCs. The receptors were sampled from a man over 45 in good health and CMV-seronegative. Both conserved end residues are part of each CDR3. A D gene is named only where the DNA matches it firmly.

>TRBV7-9|-|TRBJ2-1
CASSWELGAEQFF
TGTGCCAGCAGCTGGGAACTAGGAGCCGAGCAGTTCTTC
>TRBV7-9|-|TRBJ2-7
CASSSSDSAAYEQYF
TGTGCCAGCAGCTCTTCTGACAGTGCCGCCTACGAGCAGTACTTC
>TRBV13|TRBD2|TRBJ2-5
CASSFGGGAQYF
TGTGCCAGCAGCTTTGGTGGGGGGGCCCAGTACTTC
>TRBV15|-|TRBJ2-2
CATSRSRVTGELFF
TGTGCCACCAGCAGATCCCGAGTCACCGGGGAGCTGTTTTTT
>TRBV5-1|TRBD2|TRBJ2-7
CASSLGGGTYYSYEQYF
TGCGCCAGCAGCTTGGGGGGAGGGACTTACTACTCCTACGAGCAGTACTTC
>TRBV27|TRBD1|TRBJ1-2
CASRATGVSGYTF
TGTGCCAGCAGAGCGACAGGGGTGAGCGGCTACACCTTC
>TRBV6-6|-|TRBJ2-1
CASSPVNNEQFF
TGTGCCAGCAGCCCGGTCAACAATGAGCAGTTCTTC
>TRBV6-1|TRBD1|TRBJ1-5
CASSSGTVLPQHF
TGTGCCAGCAGTTCGGGGACAGTCCTGCCCCAGCATTTT
>TRBV18|-|TRBJ2-7
CASSPNSVIYEQYF
TGTGCCAGCTCACCCAATAGCGTAATCTACGAGCAGTACTTC
>TRBV5-1|-|TRBJ2-7
CASSLSWSSYEQYF
TGCGCCAGCAGCTTGTCGTGGAGTTCATACGAGCAGTACTTC
>TRBV6-6|TRBD1|TRBJ2-2
CASSNKTGATSGELFF
TGTGCCAGCAGCAACAAGACAGGGGCGACGTCTGGGGAGCTGTTTTTT
>TRBV5-6|-|TRBJ2-5
CASSFFYRAGETQYF
TGTGCCAGCAGCTTTTTTTACAGGGCAGGGGAGACCCAGTACTTC
>TRBV18|TRBD1|TRBJ1-6
CASSPGGQDSPLHF
TGTGCCAGCTCACCAGGGGGACAGGATTCACCCCTCCACTTT
>TRBV19|-|TRBJ1-1
CASSFIGQNTEAFF
TGTGCCAGTAGCTTTATTGGACAGAACACTGAAGCTTTCTTT
>TRBV7-2|TRBD1|TRBJ1-2
CASSLESGGGYGYTF
TGTGCCAGCAGCTTAGAGTCAGGGGGCGGCTATGGCTACACCTTC
>TRBV4-1|-|TRBJ1-1
CASSQPGSMNTEAFF
TGCGCCAGCAGCCAGCCCGGTTCAATGAACACTGAAGCTTTCTTT
>TRBV7-9|-|TRBJ1-1
CASSLFWGPDTEAFF
TGTGCCAGCAGCTTATTTTGGGGGCCCGACACTGAAGCTTTCTTT
>TRBV10-3|TRBD1|TRBJ1-2
CAIGDRAGYGYTF
TGTGCCATCGGGGACAGGGCAGGTTATGGCTACACCTTC